This T cell receptor (beta chain) emerged from a study of cytomegalovirus exposure and HLA in healthy donors. The PCR made use of 60 Vbeta and 13 Jbeta primers. Generated by immunoSEQ multiplex PCR, the TCRdb table keeps only in-frame clones and is missing some. The table shows approximately 210,000 clones, with approximately 86% occurring only once. V lost 8 bases and J lost 7, with 11 bases in between. The CDR3 is 11 amino acids. Germline lookup yields CDR1 SNHLY and CDR2 FYNNEI. This TCR derives from a woman under 30 in good health and CMV-seronegative. The chain uses TRBV2 and TRBJ1-1; D perhaps matches TRBD1 (6 bases). Source material: PBMCs. CDR3 sequence: CASAKDSEAFF. The CDR3 DNA reads TGTGCCAGCGCCAAGGACAGTGAAGCTTTCTTT.